The rows below give T cell receptor beta chains drawn from one sample of a study of T-cell memory formation after mild COVID-19. One entry per CDR3 protein, called by TCRdb with MiXCR from the 5' RACE reads. The repertoire holds roughly 400,000 distinct CDR3 sequences, with more than 15% as singletons. Input material: PBMCs or a T cell subset sorted from them (not recorded which). The receptors shown here come from a man between 18 and 29 years old who had mild COVID-19 (a few samples of this study predate the infection). Cell type and time point are not known. The CDR3 runs from the conserved cysteine through the conserved F or W. The D gene is left open where the match is weak. For some rows the clone size is stated as once, few or many, or as a class when expanded; others skip it.

V gene	J gene	clone size	D gene	CDR3 DNA	CDR3 protein
TRBV3-1	TRBJ2-7	-	-	TGTGCCAGCAGCCAAGAAATCGGAGTGCGGGACAAAATCTCCTACGAGCAGTACTTC	CASSQEIGVRDKISYEQYF
TRBV6-2/TRBV6-3	TRBJ1-5	many	-	TGTGCCAGCAGTGAGACAACTTATCAGCCCCAGCATTTT	CASSETTYQPQHF
TRBV5-1	TRBJ1-2	-	TRBD1	TGCGCCAGCAGCTGGGGGGACAGAAACTATGGCTACACCTTC	CASSWGDRNYGYTF
TRBV4-2	TRBJ1-6	-	-	TGTGCCAGCAGCCCGGGAGCGCCAAATTCACCCCTCCACTTT	CASSPGAPNSPLHF
TRBV6-5	TRBJ2-1	few	-	TGTGCCAGCAGTTACTCGAGTTTCCCATCCCTTTACAATGAGCAGTTCTTC	CASSYSSFPSLYNEQFF
TRBV12-3/TRBV12-4	TRBJ2-1	many	-	TGTGCCACCAAACGGGACACCAGCTCCTACAATGAGCAGTTCTTC	CATKRDTSSYNEQFF
TRBV12-3/TRBV12-4	TRBJ1-1	few	-	TGTGCCAGCAGACGTGTGTTAGGCGCGAACACTGAAGCTTTCTTT	CASRRVLGANTEAFF
TRBV9	TRBJ2-6	once	TRBD1	TGTGCCAGCGGCGTATATCCGGGACAGGGGACGGGGGCCAACGTCCTGACTTTC	CASGVYPGQGTGANVLTF
TRBV15	TRBJ1-5	many	-	TGTGCCACCAGCAGAGATTGGGACAATTATCAGCCCCAGCATTTT	CATSRDWDNYQPQHF
TRBV5-4	TRBJ2-2	few	-	TGTGCCAGCAGCTTGCTGGGGGGGCCAGGTTTCACCGGGGAGCTGTTTTTT	CASSLLGGPGFTGELFF
TRBV6-2/TRBV6-3	TRBJ2-2	-	-	TGTGCCAGCAGTCCTAGGGTTGGGGAGCTGTTTTTT	CASSPRVGELFF
TRBV9	TRBJ2-3	few	TRBD1	TGTGCCAGCAGCAGGACAGGGGGCTCAGATACGCAGTATTTT	CASSRTGGSDTQYF
TRBV5-1	TRBJ2-2	few	-	TGCGCCAGCAGCTTACGGACTCCTAACACCGGGGAGCTGTTTTTT	CASSLRTPNTGELFF
TRBV12-3/TRBV12-4	TRBJ2-5	few	-	TGTGCCAGCAGTGCCTCCTCGGCCCAGTACTTC	CASSASSAQYF
TRBV5-1	TRBJ2-3	few	TRBD2	TGCGCCAGCAGCTCCAGGGGCGGGGGGGTAAGCACAGATACGCAGTATTTT	CASSSRGGGVSTDTQYF
TRBV20-1	TRBJ2-3	few	-	TGCAGTGCCTGGGCGGGGCCCACAGATACGCAGTATTTT	CSAWAGPTDTQYF
TRBV4-1	TRBJ1-5	few	-	TGCGCCAGCAGCGCCCGGGACACTTTGAGCAATCAGCCCCAGCATTTT	CASSARDTLSNQPQHF
TRBV24-1	TRBJ2-3	-	-	TGTGCCACCAGTGCCGGGACACTCCTAAGCACAGATACGCAGTATTTT	CATSAGTLLSTDTQYF
TRBV15	TRBJ1-1	few	-	TGTGCCACCAGCAGAGAGGGAGATTTGAACACTGAAGCTTTCTTT	CATSREGDLNTEAFF
TRBV5-1	TRBJ2-2	-	-	TGCGCCAGCAGCTTGGAACTAGGGGAAGGCACCGGGGAGCTGTTTTTT	CASSLELGEGTGELFF
TRBV4-1	TRBJ2-3	few	TRBD2	TGCGCCAGCAGCCGCGGGGGAAGAGGCCCAGATACGCAGTATTTT	CASSRGGRGPDTQYF
TRBV4-1	TRBJ1-6	-	TRBD1	TGCGCCAGCAGCCAGGTCGTACGGGACAGGAATTCACCCCTCCACTTT	CASSQVVRDRNSPLHF
TRBV19	TRBJ1-5	-	-	TGTGCCAGTAGTATGTGGGTCCGCGAACAGCCCCAGCATTTT	CASSMWVREQPQHF
TRBV5-1	TRBJ2-7	-	TRBD1	TGCGCCAGCAGCTTGGGACGGACAGGGGCCTACGAGCAGTACTTC	CASSLGRTGAYEQYF
TRBV5-1	TRBJ1-1	few	-	TGCGCCAGCAGCCCTGACGGGCTTTACACTGAAGCTTTCTTT	CASSPDGLYTEAFF
TRBV7-2	TRBJ2-1	few	-	TGTGCCAGCAGCGCGAGTAGTGGGGTCTACAATGAGCAGTTCTTC	CASSASSGVYNEQFF
TRBV7-2	TRBJ2-1	-	TRBD2	TGTGCCACCAGCCACGCTAGCGGGGGGGCTTACACCTACAATGAGCAGTTCTTC	CATSHASGGAYTYNEQFF
TRBV12-3/TRBV12-4	TRBJ2-3	-	-	TGTGCCAGCACCTCCTCCGGGATAACAGATACGCAGTATTTT	CASTSSGITDTQYF
TRBV7-2	TRBJ2-1	few	TRBD2	TGTGCCAGCAGCCCCAGTGGGGGTAGCGGGAATCTTTACAATGAGCAGTTCTTC	CASSPSGGSGNLYNEQFF
TRBV12-3/TRBV12-4	TRBJ2-2	-	-	TGTGCCAGCAGTCCCCAATTAAGGTTATCCACCGGGGAGCTGTTTTTT	CASSPQLRLSTGELFF
TRBV3-1	TRBJ2-1	many	-	TGTGCCAGCAGTACCAGCGGGTCCGCCAATGAGCAGTTCTTC	CASSTSGSANEQFF
TRBV4-1	TRBJ1-1	few	-	TGCGCCAGCAGCCGAGGAAGCGCTGTAGGGGCTGCTTTCTTT	CASSRGSAVGAAFF
TRBV7-3	TRBJ2-1	many	TRBD2	TGTGCCAGCAAAGCCGGGACTAGCGGGGGCGGAGAGCAGTTCTTC	CASKAGTSGGGEQFF
TRBV7-2	TRBJ2-5	-	-	TGTGCCAGCAGCTTACGTTATTCTGGGGAGACCCAGTACTTC	CASSLRYSGETQYF
TRBV2	TRBJ2-7	few	-	TGTGCCAAGGCTAACACCCCCTACGAGCAGTACTTC	CAKANTPYEQYF
TRBV6-5	TRBJ1-5	many	-	TGTGCCAGCAGCCCCGGACACATTTATAGCAATCAGCCCCAGCATTTT	CASSPGHIYSNQPQHF
TRBV9	TRBJ2-3	-	-	TGTGCCAGCAGCCCCGTGGATACGCAGTATTTT	CASSPVDTQYF
TRBV7-2	TRBJ1-2	-	-	TGTGCCAGCTCCGTTGACTTCTCCTATGGCTACACCTTC	CASSVDFSYGYTF
TRBV5-1	TRBJ1-5	-	TRBD1	TGCGCCAGCAGCTTGTACCCGACAGGGTCGAATAGCAATCAGCCCCAGCATTTT	CASSLYPTGSNSNQPQHF
TRBV6-6	TRBJ2-3	-	-	TGTGCCAGCACCGGACACCTCACAGATACGCAGTATTTT	CASTGHLTDTQYF
TRBV12-3/TRBV12-4	TRBJ2-6	-	TRBD1	TGTGCCAGCAGAGACAGGGACAGGATCTCTGGGGCCAACGTCCTGACTTTC	CASRDRDRISGANVLTF
TRBV9	TRBJ2-7	-	-	TGTGCCAGCAGCGTAGGGACAGTTTCCTCCTACGAGCAGTACTTC	CASSVGTVSSYEQYF
TRBV7-3	TRBJ2-1	-	TRBD2	TGTGCCAGCAGCTTCAGACTAGCGGGGCAGCAGTTCTTC	CASSFRLAGQQFF
TRBV5-1	TRBJ2-3	-	TRBD1	TGCGCCAGCAGCGACAGGGGTCATGGAATCACAGATACGCAGTATTTT	CASSDRGHGITDTQYF